This passage covers 32 T cell receptor beta chains from one sample sequenced in a study of cytomegalovirus exposure and HLA in healthy donors. PCR amplification relied on 60 Vbeta primers (plus 13 Jbeta primers). Assay: immunoSEQ multiplex PCR; the TCRdb copy retains only in-frame clones and omits some. This sample's table has around 140,000 clones. The sample was PBMCs. The origin of the receptors is a woman in her thirties or forties in good health and CMV-seropositive.

The chain uses TRBV18 and TRBJ1-5; 7 bases line up with TRBD1. The CDR3 is 15 amino acids. Unmatched junction bases numbered 5, after V lost 3 bases and J lost 3 bases. The germline gives CDR1 KGHSH, CDR2 LQKENI. CDR3 region: CASSPTGQYNQPQHF. CDR3 coding DNA: TGTGCCAGCTCACCGACGGGACAGTACAATCAGCCCCAGCATTTT.

This sequence joins TRBV28 and TRBJ2-7; D ambiguous. CDR1 and CDR2 (germline): MDHEN, SYDVKM. Between the trimmed V and J ends, which lost 5 bases and 4 bases, there was a span of 15 bases. CDR3 length equals 14 residues. CDR3 DNA: TGTGCCAGCAGTAAACGCTACTCCCCTTACGAGCAGTACTTC. Its protein product is CASSKRYSPYEQYF.

The chain has TRBV15 and TRBJ2-1, with D possibly TRBD2 on 5 matching bases. Looked up from germline, CDR1 is LNHNV and CDR2 is YYDKDF (reference sequence). V was cut by 0 bases and J by 5 bases, with 11 bases left in between. There are 15 residues in the CDR3. The CDR3 nucleotides are TGTGCCACCAGCAGAGACCTAGCCCCAGACAATGAGCAGTTCTTC. This sequence encodes CATSRDLAPDNEQFF.

The chain joins TRBV11-1 to TRBJ2-7, with D possibly matching TRBD2 (6 bases). Germline V gene sequence: CDR1 SGHAT, CDR2 FQDESV (reference sequence). Trimming left V 4 bases short and J 2 bases short, with 12 bases between. The CDR3 is 14 residues long. CDR3 in amino acids: CASSSGLTAYEQYF. The DNA for the CDR3 is TGTGCCAGCAGCTCCGGACTAACCGCCTACGAGCAGTACTTC.

The chain recombines TRBV7-3 with TRBJ2-2, with 7 bases lining up with TRBD1. Looked up from germline, CDR1 is SGHTA and CDR2 is FQGTGA. This CDR3 is built from 16 residues. J gave up 4 bases and V 2 bases, and 7 bases lay outside the gene matches. CDR3 region: CASSLPTGVSTGELFF. For the CDR3, the DNA is TGTGCCAGCAGCTTACCCACAGGGGTGAGCACCGGGGAGCTGTTTTTT. Based on the CDR3 plus reference TRBV7-3 and TRBJ2-2, the full variable domain is GAGVSQTPSNKVTEKGKYVELRCDPISGHTALYWYRQSLGQGPEFLIYFQGTGAADDSGLPNDRFFAVRPEGSVSTLKIQRTERGDSAVYLCASSLPTGVSTGELFFGEGSRLTVL.

This chain links TRBV5-1 with TRBJ2-1; 10 positions agree with TRBD1. Germline CDR1 and CDR2: SGHRS and YFSETQ. The CDR3 is 16 amino acids. With 2 bases clipped from V and 8 bases from J, the junction kept 10 bases outside the gene matches. This CDR3 reads CASSFRQGAFTYEQFF. CDR3 nucleotide sequence: TGCGCCAGCAGCTTTAGACAGGGGGCCTTCACTTATGAGCAGTTCTTC. The full variable domain, completed using reference TRBV5-1 and TRBJ2-1, is KAGVTQTPRYLIKTRGQQVTLSCSPISGHRSVSWYQQTPGQGLQFLFEYFSETQRNKGNFPGRFSGRQFSNSRSEMNVSTLELGDSALYLCASSFRQGAFTYEQFFGPGTRLTVL.

The chain combines TRBV29-1 with TRBJ1-2; 9 bases map to TRBD1. Germline CDR1 SQVTM, CDR2 ANQGSEA. With 8 bases clipped from V and 8 bases from J, the junction kept 6 bases outside the gene matches. The CDR3 contains 11 residues. The DNA of the CDR3 is TGCAGCCACAGGGGGCGAGAGGGCTACACCTTC. Protein sequence: CSHRGREGYTF. The variable domain in full, completed from reference TRBV29-1 and TRBJ1-2, reads SAVISQKPSRDICQRGTSLTIQCQVDSQVTMMFWYRQQPGQSLTLIATANQGSEATYESGFVIDKFPISRPNLTFSTLTVSNMSPEDSSIYLCSHRGREGYTFGSGTRLTVV.

The chain is built from TRBV5-8 and TRBJ1-4; D not certain. Germline V gene sequence: CDR1 SGHTS, CDR2 YDEGEE. The CDR3 has 14 amino acids. V lost 0 bases and J 8 bases, leaving 11 bases between the germline ends. The CDR3 is CASSLDKRGEKLFF. The CDR3 DNA reads TGTGCCAGCAGCTTGGACAAACGAGGGGAAAAACTGTTTTTT.

The chain combines TRBV2 with TRBJ1-4; 10 nucleotides agree with TRBD1. CDR1 is SNHLY, CDR2 FYNNEI, per germline. The CDR3 has 15 amino acids. After removal of 4 bases from V and 10 bases from J, the junction contained 9 bases not matched to a gene. The CDR3 loop is CASSVEDRGQGKLFF. As DNA, the CDR3 is TGTGCCAGCAGTGTGGAAGACAGGGGGCAGGGAAAACTGTTTTTT.

The rearrangement joins TRBV2 to TRBJ1-2; D call uncertain. Trimming pared 2 bases from V and 4 bases from J, leaving 5 bases between. Germline V gene lookup returns CDR1 SNHLY and CDR2 FYNNEI. There are 12 residues in the CDR3. In DNA, the CDR3 is TGTGCCAGCAGTGAAAGCTTCTATGGCTACACCTTC. Its translation is CASSESFYGYTF.

The chain carries TRBV28 and TRBJ2-3, with D possibly matching TRBD1 (5 bases). Germline CDR1 is MDHEN and CDR2 is SYDVKM. The CDR3 covers 13 residues. The ends were cut back, 2 bases at V and 2 bases at J, with 5 bases in the middle. The CDR3 region has the DNA TGTGCCAGCAGTTTAGGGGCCACAGATACGCAGTATTTT. Amino acids: CASSLGATDTQYF.

The chain carries TRBV19 and TRBJ1-1, with 8 bases lining up with TRBD1. This CDR3 contains 14 residues. Germline loops: CDR1 LNHDA, CDR2 SQIVND (reference sequence). The junction had 6 bases not matched to a gene; V was cut back by 8 bases and J by 1 base. The CDR3 is CASPPTGGNTEAFF. The CDR3 bases are TGTGCCAGTCCTCCCACAGGGGGGAACACTGAAGCTTTCTTT.

Details on this clone: The germline gene is not matched at one end of the junction; a read error may be the cause. This chain joins TRBV7-2 and TRBJ2-1; 8 bases agree with TRBD2. The CDR3 is 15 residues long. Germline V lookup: CDR1 SGHTA, CDR2 FQGNSA. CDR3 protein: CASSPGGTSRRGRIF. CDR3 nucleotide sequence: TGTGCCAGCAGCCCGGGGGGGACGTCGAGGCGCGGGAGAATCTTC.

The chain carries TRBV7-9 and TRBJ2-7, with 7 bases aligning to TRBD2. Germline V lookup: CDR1 SEHNR, CDR2 FQNEAQ (reference sequence). CDR3 length equals 14 residues. V dropped 3 bases and J dropped 0; count of bases not matched to a gene: 2. The CDR3 DNA reads as TGTGCCAGCAGCTTGGGGGGGGACTCCTACGAGCAGTACTTC. Its translation: CASSLGGDSYEQYF.

In DNA form, the CDR3 reads TGTGCCAGCAGCCGAAACTCCGGGGGACAGGGCTACGAGCAGTACTTC. The encoded protein is CASSRNSGGQGYEQYF. The chain couples TRBV11-2 to TRBJ2-5; 9 bases map to TRBD1. The tail of the sequence fits TRBJ2-7 better, so the J call may be wrong. The CDR3 totals 16 residues. Germline CDR1 and CDR2: SGHAT and FQNNGV.

This chain uses TRBV28 with TRBJ1-1; D uncertain. Trimming removed 9 bases at V and 0 bases at J, with 5 bases between. The CDR3 spans 11 residues. The germline gives CDR1 MDHEN, CDR2 SYDVKM. The CDR3 sequence: CASSVNTEAFF. CDR3 DNA: TGTGCCAGTTCGGTGAACACTGAAGCTTTCTTT. The variable domain in full, with the rest retrieved from reference TRBV28 and TRBJ1-1, is DVKVTQSSRYLVKRTGEKVFLECVQDMDHENMFWYRQDPGLGLRLIYFSYDVKMKEKGDIPEGYSVSREKKERFSLILESASTNQTSMYLCASSVNTEAFFGQGTRLTVV.

The rearrangement links TRBV28 to TRBJ2-5, with a tentative D call TRBD2 (6 bases). Per the germline V gene, CDR1 is MDHEN and CDR2 is SYDVKM. V lost 0 bases and J lost 4, with 6 bases in between. The CDR3 is made up of 13 amino acids. In nucleotides, the CDR3 is TGTGCCAGCAGTTTATGGCGGGGAGAGACCCAGTACTTC. As protein: CASSLWRGETQYF. Complete variable domain (other parts from reference TRBV28 and TRBJ2-5): DVKVTQSSRYLVKRTGEKVFLECVQDMDHENMFWYRQDPGLGLRLIYFSYDVKMKEKGDIPEGYSVSREKKERFSLILESASTNQTSMYLCASSLWRGETQYFGPGTRLLVL.

The chain has TRBV6-1 and TRBJ1-1; TRBD1 is a possible D gene (5 bases). There are 15 residues in the CDR3. The germline V and J ends were trimmed by 8 bases and 0 bases, with 16 bases remaining between them. Germline CDR1 MNHNS, CDR2 SASEGT. For the CDR3, the DNA is TGTGCCAGCTTCGGGGGTACTTCGATGAACACTGAAGCTTTCTTT. Protein sequence: CASFGGTSMNTEAFF.

The chain links TRBV6-9 to TRBJ2-2; possible D gene TRBD1, 5 bases. The CDR3 extends over 16 amino acids. V dropped 6 bases and J dropped 4 bases, with 18 bases sitting between them. The germline V gene has CDR1 MNHGY and CDR2 SVAAGI. CDR3 in DNA: TGTGCCAGCAGCCCAGGTAAGGGGCCGACCACCGGGGAGCTGTTTTTT. It yields the protein CASSPGKGPTTGELFF.

V gene TRBV7-8 combines with J gene TRBJ2-5; D may be TRBD2 (5 bases). Germline assignment: CDR1 SGHVS and CDR2 FQNEAQ. This CDR3 has 15 residues. V shed 5 bases and J shed 7 bases, with 20 bases lying between them. CDR3 sequence reads: CASSRLRGVIGTQYF. The CDR3 DNA is TGTGCCAGCAGCCGATTACGGGGAGTTATCGGGACCCAGTACTTC.

The V and J genes are TRBV11-2 and TRBJ2-7; 9 nucleotides match TRBD1. Germline assignment: CDR1 SGHAT and CDR2 FQNNGV. With V trimmed by 2 bases and J by 2 bases, 4 bases remained unmatched. The CDR3 contains 15 residues. CDR3 loop: CASSLPGTGTYEQYF. The CDR3 nucleotides are TGTGCCAGCAGCTTACCTGGGACAGGGACCTACGAGCAGTACTTC.

The chain carries TRBV11-1 and TRBJ1-2; TRBD1 matches at 8 bases. J gave up 4 bases and V 4 bases, and 5 bases lay outside the gene matches. This CDR3 is built from 14 residues. The germline V gene encodes CDR1 SGHAT and CDR2 FQDESV (reference sequence). CDR3 region: CASSSGDRGYGYTF. The CDR3 DNA sequence: TGTGCCAGCAGCTCTGGAGACAGGGGCTATGGCTACACCTTC.

V usage is TRBV4-3 and J usage is TRBJ1-1; the match to TRBD1 covers 7 bases. V lost 6 bases and J lost 0; bases outside the gene matches: 4. The CDR3 runs to 14 residues. The germline V gene has CDR1 LGHNA and CDR2 YSLEER. The DNA of the CDR3 is TGCGCCAGCAGTGTACAGGGGATGAACACTGAAGCTTTCTTT. It specifies CASSVQGMNTEAFF.

The chain uses TRBV11-2 and TRBJ2-7, with 12 positions matching TRBD2. V was pared by 1 base and J by 6 bases, with 4 bases of the junction left unmatched. CDR3 length: 15 amino acids. Germline CDR1 reads SGHAT; CDR2 reads FQNNGV. CDR3 residues: CASSLVLAGGGEQYF. The CDR3 coding sequence is TGTGCCAGCAGCTTAGTACTAGCGGGAGGCGGCGAGCAGTACTTC.

The V call is TRBV6-6, the J call TRBJ1-2, with D unresolved. Germline CDR1 is MNHNY and CDR2 is SVGAGI (reference sequence). With 8 bases removed from V and 1 base from J, the gap between germline ends came to 8 bases. CDR3 length equals 12 residues. CDR3 sequence reads: CASATDNYGYTF. The CDR3 DNA sequence: TGTGCCAGCGCGACTGATAACTATGGCTACACCTTC.

The chain combines TRBV6-5 with TRBJ2-3, with 7 positions matching TRBD2. Germline assignment: CDR1 MNHEY and CDR2 SVGAGI. After removal of 7 bases from V and 3 bases from J, the junction contained 10 bases not matched to a gene. There are 15 residues in the CDR3. The CDR3 region has the DNA TGTGCCAGCAAGAACCCTCGTAGCGGGACAGATACGCAGTATTTT. This gives the protein CASKNPRSGTDTQYF.

J is TRBJ2-1 and V is TRBV5-1; 13 nucleotides match TRBD2. Germline V CDR1 and CDR2: SGHRS, YFSETQ. The CDR3 runs to 19 residues. With 0 bases clipped from V and 6 bases from J, the junction kept 12 bases outside the gene matches. The CDR3 spells CASSLDAKGLAGWGNEQFF. The CDR3 DNA sequence: TGCGCCAGCAGCTTGGACGCTAAGGGACTAGCGGGATGGGGCAATGAGCAGTTCTTC. Full variable domain (missing parts from reference TRBV5-1 and TRBJ2-1): KAGVTQTPRYLIKTRGQQVTLSCSPISGHRSVSWYQQTPGQGLQFLFEYFSETQRNKGNFPGRFSGRQFSNSRSEMNVSTLELGDSALYLCASSLDAKGLAGWGNEQFFGPGTRLTVL.

The chain combines TRBV4-1 with TRBJ2-7, with 11 bases aligning to TRBD2. This CDR3 spans 15 amino acids. After removal of 6 bases from V and 0 bases from J, the junction contained 4 bases not matched to a gene. CDR1 MGHRA and CDR2 YSYEKL come from the germline V gene. The CDR3 is CASRATSGSSYEQYF. CDR3 nucleotide sequence: TGCGCCAGCAGAGCTACTAGCGGGAGCTCCTACGAGCAGTACTTC.

The rearrangement uses TRBV5-4 and TRBJ2-1; 9 nucleotides match TRBD2. The trim removed 4 bases at V and 0 bases at J, leaving 8 bases unmatched. CDR1 is SGHNT and CDR2 is YYREEE in the germline V gene (reference sequence). The CDR3 extends over 17 amino acids. CDR3 sequence: CASSDPMRGGSYNEQFF. CDR3 in DNA: TGTGCCAGCAGCGACCCTATGCGGGGGGGCTCCTACAATGAGCAGTTCTTC.

The chain links TRBV7-9 to TRBJ1-5; maybe TRBD1 (5 bases). Germline assignment: CDR1 SEHNR and CDR2 FQNEAQ (reference sequence). The germline V and J ends were trimmed by 5 bases and 0 bases, with 17 bases remaining between them. There are 17 residues in the CDR3. The CDR3 nucleotides are TGTGCCAGCAGCACCTCAGACAGATCTTATAGCAATCAGCCCCAGCATTTT. This encodes CASSTSDRSYSNQPQHF.

This chain links TRBV27 with TRBJ1-1; D gene ambiguous. Trimming left V 7 bases short and J 4 bases short, with 13 bases between. Germline V gives CDR1 MNHEY, CDR2 SMNVEV (reference sequence). This CDR3 has 13 amino acids. CDR3: CASTPALGTEAFF. The CDR3 DNA reads TGTGCCAGCACTCCCGCCCTAGGCACTGAAGCTTTCTTT.

The rearrangement links TRBV11-2 to TRBJ2-1; D is perhaps TRBD2 (6 bases). In germline, CDR1 is SGHAT, CDR2 FQNNGV. The CDR3 loop spans 17 amino acids. The V end lost 5 bases, the J end lost 7 bases, and 24 bases lay between the germline ends. The CDR3 bases are TGTGCCAGCAGCCCCCCCGGTCGGGCGGGAAAACAAAATGAGCAGTTCTTC. Its translation is CASSPPGRAGKQNEQFF.